This T cell receptor (beta chain) was identified during a study of T-cell memory formation after mild COVID-19. Study-wide findings and caveats: Most CD4+ clones that shrank were in CM and EM, while CD8+ ones turned up in EMRA. Memory cells collected pre-infection included some clones that later responded, suggesting cross-reactive memory joined.

After 5'RACE with constant-segment primers, TCR alpha and TCR beta cDNA libraries carrying sample barcodes and UMIs were obtained. TCRdb redid the calling of the 5' RACE reads with MiXCR, one entry per CDR3 protein. The profile covers hundreds of thousands of distinct CDR3 sequences, with approximately 18% appearing a single time and around 13% taken by the ten largest. Comment on this clonotype: What it binds is unknown.

CDR1 is GTSNPN and CDR2 is SVGIG in the germline V gene (reference sequence). The V and J ends lost 5 bases and 7 bases respectively, with 12 bases between them. This CDR3 is 12 amino acids long. Sequenced: PBMCs or a T cell subset sorted from them (not recorded which). The chain recombines TRBV30 with TRBJ2-1, with D possibly TRBD1 on 6 matching bases. This clonotype was obtained from an adult woman who had mild COVID-19 (a few samples of this study predate the infection). Cell type and time point are not known. CDR3 loop: CAWGQGRNEQFF. For the CDR3, the DNA is TGTGCCTGGGGGCAGGGGAGAAATGAGCAGTTCTTC.